A selection of T cell receptor beta chains follows, all from one sample in a study of T cell repertoires in cytomegalovirus infection. From the reads, TCRdb called clonotypes with MiXCR, one entry per CDR3 protein. The sample shows approximately 130,000 distinct CDR3 sequences, about 10% of them seen only once. The specimen sequenced was PBMCs. These receptors all stem from a human donor in good health (CMV status not recorded). Some clones in this sample may be carry-over from other donors' samples. The CDR3 runs from the conserved cysteine through the conserved F or W.

v_gene: TRBV29-1; CDR3aa: CSVLGVNYGYTF
v_gene: TRBV7-2; CDR3aa: CASSFGLAGGHDLTDTQYF
v_gene: TRBV7-2; CDR3aa: CASSLLPQETQYF
v_gene: TRBV29-1; CDR3aa: CSAIQGPRTEAFF
v_gene: TRBV11-2; CDR3aa: CASSSWASIPVSEQFF
v_gene: TRBV7-9; CDR3aa: CASSAGRDYSSYEQYF
v_gene: TRBV5-6; CDR3aa: CASSLVGSGGAGNEQFF
v_gene: TRBV11-2; CDR3aa: CASSLGGTVYEQYF
v_gene: TRBV7-9; CDR3aa: CASSNPTGELFF
v_gene: TRBV2; CDR3aa: CASGRQGSYEQYF
v_gene: TRBV11-3; CDR3aa: CASSLNEGETQYF
v_gene: TRBV15; CDR3aa: CATSRELNQPQHF
v_gene: TRBV7-2; CDR3aa: CASSLGGFNQPQHF
v_gene: TRBV3-1; CDR3aa: CASRGTGGSYNEQFF
v_gene: TRBV12-3/TRBV12-4; CDR3aa: CASSPLSGRLYNEQFF
v_gene: TRBV29-1; CDR3aa: CSVDSGQGLYEQYF
v_gene: TRBV5-8; CDR3aa: CASSFPDFGLQIAKPQHF
v_gene: TRBV6-5; CDR3aa: CASSFSGGTLLEQYF
v_gene: TRBV2; CDR3aa: CASSEGTSIGPQHF
v_gene: TRBV4-1; CDR3aa: CASSFSGTGTTEAFF
v_gene: TRBV19; CDR3aa: CASSIARTDYRQYF
v_gene: TRBV5-1; CDR3aa: CASFKSTGGGTDTQYF
v_gene: TRBV20-1; CDR3aa: CSARVDSASNSNQPQHF
v_gene: TRBV7-3; CDR3aa: CASSLGTGETHEQYF